This is a list of T cell receptor beta chains from one sample in a study of T cell responses to AZD1222 COVID-19 vaccine. TCRdb's copy holds only in-frame clones and misses some; the assay was immunoSEQ multiplex PCR. The table records more than 150,000 clones, 90% to 95% of them present only once. The sequenced sample was peripheral blood, obtained 28 days after the second AZD1222 dose. The source is an adult who received the AZD1222 COVID-19 vaccine. The CDR3 runs from the conserved cysteine through the conserved F or W. D genes are given only for firm matches. Some rows have no size entry. The others give once, few or many, or a class for an expanded clone.

D gene	V gene	clone size	J gene	CDR3 protein	CDR3 DNA
.	TRBV7-3	.	TRBJ1-5	CASSSWVFYSNQPQHF	TGTGCCAGCAGCTCATGGGTGTTCTATAGCAATCAGCCCCAGCATTTT
.	TRBV18	.	TRBJ1-5	CANSPGSGALGQPQHF	TGTGCCAACTCACCCGGTAGCGGGGCCCTTGGTCAGCCCCAGCATTTT
.	TRBV10-1	.	TRBJ2-7	CASRAQDPYEQYF	TGCGCCAGCAGAGCTCAGGACCCCTACGAGCAGTACTTC
.	TRBV18	.	TRBJ2-5	CASSPGETQYF	TGTGCCAGCTCACCCGGGGAGACCCAGTACTTC
.	TRBV28	.	TRBJ1-6	CASSLRSGVGNSPLHF	TGTGCCAGCAGTTTAAGGTCAGGGGTAGGTAATTCACCCCTCCACTTT
TRBD2	TRBV28	once	TRBJ2-2	CASSFLPSGSGGELFF	TGTGCCAGCAGTTTCCTCCCTAGCGGGAGCGGCGGGGAGCTGTTTTTT
.	TRBV24-1	.	TRBJ2-1	CATCRDNEQFF	TGTGCCACCTGCCGAGACAATGAGCAGTTCTTC
.	TRBV14	.	TRBJ1-1	CASSPGLGRHTEAFF	TGTGCCAGCAGCCCGGGTTTGGGACGGCACACTGAAGCTTTCTTT
.	TRBV28	once	TRBJ2-7	CASNPPGLSSYEQYF	TGTGCCAGCAACCCTCCAGGGTTAAGCTCCTACGAGCAGTACTTC
TRBD1	TRBV19	.	TRBJ2-5	CASSSGQGAFETQYF	TGTGCCAGTAGTTCTGGACAGGGGGCTTTCGAGACCCAGTACTTC
.	TRBV5-6	once	TRBJ2-5	CASSFRRLGQETQYF	TGTGCCAGCAGCTTCCGGCGACTAGGTCAAGAGACCCAGTACTTC
.	TRBV6-5	.	TRBJ1-4	CASSRTVSEKLFF	TGTGCCAGCAGCCGGACAGTCTCTGAAAAACTGTTTTTT
.	TRBV19	.	TRBJ1-4	CASSKGNREKLFF	TGTGCCAGTAGTAAGGGGAATAGGGAAAAACTGTTTTTT
.	TRBV2	.	TRBJ1-2	CASSDEGSHGYTF	TGTGCCAGCAGTGATGAGGGGAGTCATGGCTACACCTTC
.	TRBV5-5	.	TRBJ2-2	CASSLVSGVNTGELFF	TGTGCCAGCAGCTTGGTGTCAGGAGTGAACACCGGGGAGCTGTTTTTT
TRBD1	TRBV4-1	once	TRBJ1-4	CASSPPGTETNEKLFF	TGCGCCAGCAGCCCTCCCGGGACAGAAACTAATGAAAAACTGTTTTTT
.	TRBV29-1	.	TRBJ2-3	CSVHSGTDTQYF	TGCAGCGTCCATAGCGGTACAGATACGCAGTATTTT
TRBD1	TRBV27	.	TRBJ1-1	CASRSDRAKMNTEAFF	TGTGCCAGCAGATCGGACAGGGCCAAGATGAACACTGAAGCTTTCTTT
.	TRBV5-8	.	TRBJ2-7	CASSLQFRGHEQYF	TGTGCCAGCAGCTTGCAGTTTCGGGGCCACGAGCAGTACTTC
TRBD1	TRBV9	.	TRBJ2-3	CASSVGSGQNTDTQYF	TGTGCCAGCAGCGTAGGGTCGGGACAGAACACAGATACGCAGTATTTT
TRBD1	TRBV5-1	.	TRBJ2-7	CASSLTGTGSYEQYF	TGCGCCAGCAGCTTGACCGGGACAGGGTCCTACGAGCAGTACTTC
.	TRBV25-1	.	TRBJ2-7	CASGGGRKVYEQYF	TGTGCCAGTGGGGGCGGACGGAAGGTCTACGAGCAGTACTTC
.	TRBV7-8	.	TRBJ1-2	CASSLAGIAGNVGDYTF	TGTGCCAGCAGCTTAGCGGGTATTGCGGGAAACGTAGGTGACTACACCTTC
.	TRBV6-1	.	TRBJ2-2	CASSEGTGELFF	TGTGCCAGCAGTGAAGGGACCGGGGAGCTGTTTTTT
.	TRBV6-2/TRBV6-3	.	TRBJ2-7	CASSYPDSSGEQYF	TGTGCCAGCAGTTACCCGGACAGTTCGGGGGAGCAGTACTTC
TRBD1	TRBV19	.	TRBJ2-7	CASSIGTGGVGEQYF	TGTGCCAGTAGTATCGGGACAGGGGGCGTCGGGGAGCAGTACTTC
.	TRBV6-4	.	TRBJ2-2	CASSQEEGGELFF	TGTGCCAGCAGCCAAGAAGAAGGAGGGGAGCTGTTTTTT
.	TRBV5-4	.	TRBJ1-1	CASSDKVNTEAFF	TGTGCCAGCAGCGACAAAGTGAACACTGAAGCTTTCTTT
.	TRBV7-2	.	TRBJ2-3	CASSLVSSTDTQYF	TGTGCCAGCAGCTTAGTGTCGTCCACAGATACGCAGTATTTT
TRBD2	TRBV10-1	few	TRBJ2-1	CASSRLAGGNEQFF	TGCGCCAGCAGTCGGCTAGCGGGAGGTAATGAGCAGTTCTTC
TRBD2	TRBV5-1	.	TRBJ2-3	CASSLAAGASTDTQYF	TGCGCCAGCAGCTTGGCTGCGGGAGCATCCACAGATACGCAGTATTTT
.	TRBV7-2	.	TRBJ2-7	CASSLELDRREQYF	TGTGCCAGCAGCTTAGAACTAGACCGTCGCGAGCAGTACTTC
.	TRBV6-1	.	TRBJ1-4	CASSETGEKLFF	TGTGCCAGCAGTGAAACAGGCGAAAAACTGTTTTTT
TRBD1	TRBV7-2	.	TRBJ2-5	CASSVGQGGETQYF	TGTGCCAGCAGCGTGGGACAGGGAGGAGAGACCCAGTACTTC
.	TRBV9	.	TRBJ1-2	CASSEIGNSYGYTF	TGTGCCAGCAGCGAAATCGGGAATAGCTATGGCTACACCTTC
TRBD1	TRBV4-1	.	TRBJ2-7	CASSQDMGPGQGAVEQYF	TGCGCCAGCAGCCAAGATATGGGTCCGGGACAGGGGGCGGTCGAGCAGTACTTC
TRBD1	TRBV7-2	.	TRBJ1-6	CASSALQGDRSPLHF	TGTGCCAGCAGCGCCTTACAGGGGGATAGATCACCCCTCCACTTT
.	TRBV6-5	.	TRBJ2-2	CASSYSMFGELFF	TGTGCCAGCAGTTACTCGATGTTCGGGGAGCTGTTTTTT
.	TRBV5-4	.	TRBJ2-3	CASSLAGRGTSNTQYF	TGTGCCAGCAGCTTGGCCGGGCGGGGAACTTCAAATACGCAGTATTTT
.	TRBV4-2	.	TRBJ2-1	CASSQDVSLWQFF	TGTGCCAGCAGCCAAGATGTGTCGCTTTGGCAGTTCTTC
.	TRBV28	once	TRBJ1-1	CASRMYPDRLNTEAFF	TGTGCCAGCAGGATGTATCCCGACAGATTGAACACTGAAGCTTTCTTT
TRBD2	TRBV4-2	.	TRBJ2-3	CASSQFSGSTYTQYF	TGTGCCAGCAGCCAGTTTAGCGGGAGTACGTATACGCAGTATTTT
.	TRBV5-1	.	TRBJ1-1	CASSQKAFNTEAFF	TGCGCCAGCAGCCAAAAAGCTTTTAACACTGAAGCTTTCTTT
.	TRBV19	.	TRBJ2-1	CASNAGEKGNEQFF	TGTGCCAGTAATGCAGGGGAGAAAGGAAATGAGCAGTTCTTC
.	TRBV18	many	TRBJ2-6	CASSPLSGANVLTF	TGTGCCAGCTCACCATTGTCTGGGGCCAACGTCCTGACTTTC
TRBD2	TRBV30	once	TRBJ2-5	CAWSVRRGETQYF	TGTGCCTGGAGTGTACGGCGGGGGGAGACCCAGTACTTC
.	TRBV11-2	once	TRBJ2-2	CASSLDQFVGGELFF	TGTGCCAGCAGCTTAGATCAGTTTGTAGGCGGGGAGCTGTTTTTT
.	TRBV7-9	once	TRBJ2-7	CASSSDRGNYEQYF	TGTGCCAGCAGCTCCGACAGAGGTAACTACGAGCAGTACTTC
TRBD2	TRBV7-2	.	TRBJ2-7	CASSLRGQREFVGEQYF	TGTGCCAGCAGCTTACGAGGACAGCGGGAGTTTGTGGGCGAGCAGTACTTC
.	TRBV13	.	TRBJ2-7	CASSLRQRYEQYF	TGTGCCAGCAGCTTACGGCAGAGGTACGAGCAGTACTTC
.	TRBV28	.	TRBJ1-2	CASSFVTGPYGYTF	TGTGCCAGCAGTTTCGTTACCGGTCCCTATGGCTACACCTTC
.	TRBV15	.	TRBJ1-1	CATSRLVNTEAFF	TGTGCCACCAGCAGGCTAGTGAACACTGAAGCTTTCTTT
.	TRBV9	.	TRBJ1-2	CASSGEKGPGYGYTF	TGTGCCAGCAGCGGGGAGAAAGGCCCTGGATATGGCTACACCTTC
.	TRBV10-1	.	TRBJ2-1	CASSLDRAPNEQFF	TGCGCCAGCAGCCTCGATCGGGCCCCCAATGAGCAGTTCTTC